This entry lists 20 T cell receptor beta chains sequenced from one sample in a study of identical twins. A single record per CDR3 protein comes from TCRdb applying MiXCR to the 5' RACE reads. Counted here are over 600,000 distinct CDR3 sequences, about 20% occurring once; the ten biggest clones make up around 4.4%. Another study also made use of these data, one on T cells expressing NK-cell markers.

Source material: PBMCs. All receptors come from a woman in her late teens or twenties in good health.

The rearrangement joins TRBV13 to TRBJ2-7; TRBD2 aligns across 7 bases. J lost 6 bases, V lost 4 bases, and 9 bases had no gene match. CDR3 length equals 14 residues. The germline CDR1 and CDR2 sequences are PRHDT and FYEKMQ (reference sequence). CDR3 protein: CASSSGLGGGEQYF. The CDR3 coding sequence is TGTGCCAGCAGCTCTGGACTAGGAGGCGGCGAGCAGTACTTC.

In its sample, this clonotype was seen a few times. CDR3 protein: CSVQKGSGANVLTF. CDR3 nucleotides: TGCAGCGTTCAGAAGGGTTCCGGGGCCAACGTCCTGACTTTC. The rearrangement links TRBV29-1 to TRBJ2-6; unclear D gene. Trimming left V 5 bases short and J 4 bases short, with 12 bases between. Looked up from germline, CDR1 is SQVTM and CDR2 is ANQGSEA. The CDR3 is 14 residues long. The variable domain in full, with the rest retrieved from reference TRBV29-1 and TRBJ2-6, is SAVISQKPSRDICQRGTSLTIQCQVDSQVTMMFWYRQQPGQSLTLIATANQGSEATYESGFVIDKFPISRPNLTFSTLTVSNMSPEDSSIYLCSVQKGSGANVLTFGAGSRLTVL.

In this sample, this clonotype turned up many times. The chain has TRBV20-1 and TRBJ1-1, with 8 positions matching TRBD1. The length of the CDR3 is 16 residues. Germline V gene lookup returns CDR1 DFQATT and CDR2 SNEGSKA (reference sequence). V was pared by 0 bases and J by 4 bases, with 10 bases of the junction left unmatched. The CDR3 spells CSARDTGGDLVTEAFF. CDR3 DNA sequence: TGCAGTGCTAGAGACACAGGGGGAGATTTGGTCACTGAAGCTTTCTTT.

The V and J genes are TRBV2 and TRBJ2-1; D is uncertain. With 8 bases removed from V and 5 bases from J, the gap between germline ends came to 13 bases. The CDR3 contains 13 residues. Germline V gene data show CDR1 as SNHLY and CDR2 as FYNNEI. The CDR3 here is CASLPDGDNEQFF. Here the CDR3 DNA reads TGTGCCAGCCTCCCGGACGGTGACAATGAGCAGTTCTTC.

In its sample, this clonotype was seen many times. The CDR3 protein is CASSLDRAGGVTDTQYF. The CDR3 DNA is TGTGCCAGCAGCTTAGATCGGGCGGGAGGGGTGACAGATACGCAGTATTTT. This sequence joins TRBV11-2 and TRBJ2-3; TRBD2 aligns across 9 bases. Per germline, CDR1 SGHAT and CDR2 FQNNGV. Losses at the gene ends were 0 bases for V and 3 bases for J; bases not matched to a gene: 7. This CDR3 has 17 residues.

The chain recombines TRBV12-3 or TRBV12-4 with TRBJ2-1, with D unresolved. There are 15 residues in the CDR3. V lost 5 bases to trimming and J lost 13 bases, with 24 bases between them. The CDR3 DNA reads TGTGCCAGCAGTAATCCCTTTTGGGCCGGAAGGGAACAGTTCTTC. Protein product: CASSNPFWAGREQFF.

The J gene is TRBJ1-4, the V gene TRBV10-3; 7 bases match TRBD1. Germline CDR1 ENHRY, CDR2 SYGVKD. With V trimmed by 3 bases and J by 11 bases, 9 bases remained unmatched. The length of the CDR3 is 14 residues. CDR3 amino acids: CAISDGGGGGKLFF. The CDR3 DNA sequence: TGTGCCATCAGTGATGGAGGGGGCGGAGGGAAACTGTTTTTT.

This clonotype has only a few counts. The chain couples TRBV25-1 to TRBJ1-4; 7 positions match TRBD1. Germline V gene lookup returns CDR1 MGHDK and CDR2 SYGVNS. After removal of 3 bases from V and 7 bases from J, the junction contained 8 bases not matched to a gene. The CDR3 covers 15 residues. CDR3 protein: CASSDPRDSIEKLFF. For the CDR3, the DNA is TGTGCCAGCAGTGATCCCCGGGACAGCATTGAAAAACTGTTTTTT.

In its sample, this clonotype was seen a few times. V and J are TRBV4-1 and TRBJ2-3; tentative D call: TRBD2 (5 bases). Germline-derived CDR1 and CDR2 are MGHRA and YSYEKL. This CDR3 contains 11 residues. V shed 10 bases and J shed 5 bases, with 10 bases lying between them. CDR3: CATYEGDTQYF. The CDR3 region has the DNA TGCGCCACCTACGAGGGAGATACGCAGTATTTT.

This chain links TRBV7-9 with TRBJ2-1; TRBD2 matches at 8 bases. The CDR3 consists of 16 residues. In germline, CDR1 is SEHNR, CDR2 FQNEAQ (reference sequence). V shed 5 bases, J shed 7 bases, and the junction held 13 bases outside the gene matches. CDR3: CASSTPQVAGGNEQFF. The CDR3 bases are TGTGCCAGCAGCACCCCGCAGGTTGCGGGAGGTAATGAGCAGTTCTTC.

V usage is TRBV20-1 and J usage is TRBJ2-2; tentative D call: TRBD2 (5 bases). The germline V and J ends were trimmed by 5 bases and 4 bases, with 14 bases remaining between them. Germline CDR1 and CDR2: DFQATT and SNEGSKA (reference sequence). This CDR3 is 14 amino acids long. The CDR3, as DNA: TGCAGTGCTCCTGGGGTGGGGAGCACCGGGGAGCTGTTTTTT. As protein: CSAPGVGSTGELFF.

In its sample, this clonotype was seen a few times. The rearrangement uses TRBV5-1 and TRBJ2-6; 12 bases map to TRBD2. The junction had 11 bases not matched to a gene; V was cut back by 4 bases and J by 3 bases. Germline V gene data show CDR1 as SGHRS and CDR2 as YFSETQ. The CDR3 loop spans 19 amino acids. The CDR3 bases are TGCGCCAGCAGCACCCGACTAGCGGGAGTAAAGGGTGGGGCCAACGTCCTGACTTTC. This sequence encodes CASSTRLAGVKGGANVLTF.

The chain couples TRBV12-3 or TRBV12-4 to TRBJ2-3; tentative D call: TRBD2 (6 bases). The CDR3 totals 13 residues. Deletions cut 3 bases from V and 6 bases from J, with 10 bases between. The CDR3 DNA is TGTGCCAGCAGTTTTCATGGGGGGGATACGCAGTATTTT. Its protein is CASSFHGGDTQYF.

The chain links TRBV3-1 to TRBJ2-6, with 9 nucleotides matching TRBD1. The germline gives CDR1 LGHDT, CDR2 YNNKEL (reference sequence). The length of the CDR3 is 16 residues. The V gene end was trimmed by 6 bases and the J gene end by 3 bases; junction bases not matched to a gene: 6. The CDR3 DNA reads TGTGCCAGCAGATTAACAGGGGGCGTTGGGGCCAACGTCCTGACTTTC. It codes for CASRLTGGVGANVLTF.

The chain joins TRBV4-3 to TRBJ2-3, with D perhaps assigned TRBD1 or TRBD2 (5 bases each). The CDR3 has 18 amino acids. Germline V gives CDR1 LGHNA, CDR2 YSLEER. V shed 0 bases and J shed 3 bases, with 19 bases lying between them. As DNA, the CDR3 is TGCGCCAGCAGCCAAGATCGATGGGGGAACAGCAGGACAGATACGCAGTATTTT. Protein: CASSQDRWGNSRTDTQYF.

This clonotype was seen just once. DNA of the CDR3: TGTGCCAGCAGACCCACCCTCCTCTTGTGGGGGCCCTCATCTCTCCACTTT. Its translation is CASRPTLLLWGPSSLHF. The chain has TRBV5-8 and TRBJ1-6; maybe TRBD1 (6 bases). From germline, CDR1 is SGHTS and CDR2 YDEGEE. Trimming cost V 5 bases and J 16 bases, with 31 bases left between them. The CDR3 has 17 amino acids.

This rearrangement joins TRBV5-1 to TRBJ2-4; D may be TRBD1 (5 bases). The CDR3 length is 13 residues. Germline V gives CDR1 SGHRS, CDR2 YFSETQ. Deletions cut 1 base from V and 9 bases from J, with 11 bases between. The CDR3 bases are TGCGCCAGCAGCTTGTTAGCCCAGGGCATTCAGTACTTC. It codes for CASSLLAQGIQYF.

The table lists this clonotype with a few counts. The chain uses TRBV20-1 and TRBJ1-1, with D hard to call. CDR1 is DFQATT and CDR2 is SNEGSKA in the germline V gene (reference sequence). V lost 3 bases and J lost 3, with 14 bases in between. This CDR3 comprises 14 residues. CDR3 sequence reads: CSARLGGLDTEAFF. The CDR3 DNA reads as TGCAGTGCTAGGCTCGGTGGCCTGGACACTGAAGCTTTCTTT.

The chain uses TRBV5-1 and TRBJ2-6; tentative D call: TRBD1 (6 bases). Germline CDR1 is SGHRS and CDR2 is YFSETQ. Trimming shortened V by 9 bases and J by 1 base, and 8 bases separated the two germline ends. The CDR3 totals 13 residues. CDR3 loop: CATTGSGANVLTF. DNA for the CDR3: TGCGCCACAACAGGGTCTGGGGCCAACGTCCTGACTTTC.

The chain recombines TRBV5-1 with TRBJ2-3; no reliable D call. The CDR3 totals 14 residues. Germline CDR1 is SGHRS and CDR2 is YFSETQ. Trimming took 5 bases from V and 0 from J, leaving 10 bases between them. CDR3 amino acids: CASRPDASTDTQYF. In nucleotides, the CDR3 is TGCGCCAGCAGGCCCGACGCTAGCACAGATACGCAGTATTTT.